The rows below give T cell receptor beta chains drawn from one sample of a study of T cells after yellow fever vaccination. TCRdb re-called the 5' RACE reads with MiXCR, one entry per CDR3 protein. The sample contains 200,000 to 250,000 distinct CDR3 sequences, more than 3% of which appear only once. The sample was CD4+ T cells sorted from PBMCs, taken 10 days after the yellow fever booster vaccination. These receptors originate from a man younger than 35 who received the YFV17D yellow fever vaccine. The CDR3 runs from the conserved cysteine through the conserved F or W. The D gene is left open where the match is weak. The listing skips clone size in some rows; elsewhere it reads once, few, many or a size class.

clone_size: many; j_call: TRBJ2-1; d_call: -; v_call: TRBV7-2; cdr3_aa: CASSLAVIGVGEQFF; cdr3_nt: TGTGCCAGCAGCTTAGCAGTGATAGGCGTCGGTGAGCAGTTCTTC
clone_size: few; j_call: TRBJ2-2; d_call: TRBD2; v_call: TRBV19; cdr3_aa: CASRRGGRGTGELFF; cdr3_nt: TGTGCCAGTAGGCGGGGGGGCCGAGGCACCGGGGAGCTGTTTTTT
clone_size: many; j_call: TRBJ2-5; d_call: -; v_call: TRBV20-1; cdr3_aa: CSATEETQYF; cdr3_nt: TGCAGTGCTACGGAAGAGACCCAGTACTTC
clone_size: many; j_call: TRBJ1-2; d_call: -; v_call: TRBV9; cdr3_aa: CASSPGTYGYTF; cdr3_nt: TGTGCCAGCAGCCCTGGCACCTATGGCTACACCTTC
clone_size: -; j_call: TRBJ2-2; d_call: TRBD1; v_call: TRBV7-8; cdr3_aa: CASSFRDRGSGELFF; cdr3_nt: TGTGCCAGCAGCTTCCGGGACAGGGGGTCCGGGGAGCTGTTTTTT
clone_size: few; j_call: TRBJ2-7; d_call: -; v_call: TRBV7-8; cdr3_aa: CASSWEGYSYEQYF; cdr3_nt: TGTGCCAGCAGCTGGGAAGGATACTCCTACGAGCAGTACTTC
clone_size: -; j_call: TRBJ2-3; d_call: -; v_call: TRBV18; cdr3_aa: CASSPLIGSGTDTQYF; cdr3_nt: TGTGCCAGCTCACCATTGATCGGGAGCGGGACAGATACGCAGTATTTT
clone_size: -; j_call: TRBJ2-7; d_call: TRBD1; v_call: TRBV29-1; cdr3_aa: CSVATGLSEQYF; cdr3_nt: TGCAGCGTTGCGACAGGGTTAAGCGAGCAGTACTTC
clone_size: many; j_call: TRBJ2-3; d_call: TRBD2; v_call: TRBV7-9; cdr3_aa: CASSQGLAGNTQYF; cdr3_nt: TGTGCCAGCAGCCAGGGACTAGCGGGAAATACGCAGTATTTT
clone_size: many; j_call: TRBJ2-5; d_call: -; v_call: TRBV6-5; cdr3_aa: CASSDDTTQETQYF; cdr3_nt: TGTGCCAGCAGCGATGACACAACTCAAGAGACCCAGTACTTC
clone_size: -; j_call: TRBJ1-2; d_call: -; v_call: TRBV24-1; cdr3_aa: CATSDGPENYGYTF; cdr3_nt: TGTGCCACCAGTGACGGACCGGAGAATTATGGCTACACCTTC
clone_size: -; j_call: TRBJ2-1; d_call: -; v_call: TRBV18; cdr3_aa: CASSPGQTNEQFF; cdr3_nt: TGTGCCAGCTCACCAGGTCAGACGAATGAGCAGTTCTTC
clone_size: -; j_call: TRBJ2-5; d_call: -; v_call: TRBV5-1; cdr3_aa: CASSPGTYETQYF; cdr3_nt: TGCGCCAGCAGCCCCGGGACTTATGAGACCCAGTACTTC
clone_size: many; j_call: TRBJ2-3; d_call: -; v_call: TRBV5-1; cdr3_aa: CASSLDGVGRENTDTQYF; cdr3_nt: TGCGCCAGCAGCTTGGATGGGGTCGGCAGGGAGAACACAGATACGCAGTATTTT
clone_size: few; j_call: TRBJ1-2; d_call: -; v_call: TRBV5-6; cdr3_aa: CASSLWTTGSHGYTF; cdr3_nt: TGTGCCAGCAGCTTGTGGACAACAGGGTCTCATGGCTACACCTTC
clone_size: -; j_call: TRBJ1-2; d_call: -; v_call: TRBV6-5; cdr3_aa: CASNPGGKVSYTF; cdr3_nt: TGTGCCAGCAACCCTGGGGGGAAGGTCAGCTACACCTTC
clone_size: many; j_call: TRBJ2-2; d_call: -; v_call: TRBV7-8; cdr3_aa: CASRKQGSSTGELFF; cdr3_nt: TGTGCCAGCAGAAAACAGGGATCGAGCACCGGGGAGCTGTTTTTT
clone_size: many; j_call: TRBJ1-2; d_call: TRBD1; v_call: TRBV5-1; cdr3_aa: CASSRNGQANYGYTF; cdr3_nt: TGCGCCAGCAGCCGGAATGGACAGGCCAACTATGGCTACACCTTC
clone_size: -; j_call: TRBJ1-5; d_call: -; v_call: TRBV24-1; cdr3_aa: CATSDLNGGVVPQHF; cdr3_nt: TGTGCCACCAGTGATTTAAACGGAGGGGTAGTTCCCCAGCATTTT
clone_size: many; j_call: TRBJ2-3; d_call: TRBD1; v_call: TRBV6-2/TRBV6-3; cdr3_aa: CASSYGDRDTDTQYF; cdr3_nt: TGTGCCAGCAGTTACGGAGACAGGGATACAGATACGCAGTATTTT
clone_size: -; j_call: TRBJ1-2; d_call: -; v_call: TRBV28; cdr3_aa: CASSSAGGYTF; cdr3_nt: TGTGCCAGCAGTTCCGCGGGTGGCTACACCTTC
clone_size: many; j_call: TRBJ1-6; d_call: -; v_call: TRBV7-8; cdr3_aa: CASSLLGGGSRTLHF; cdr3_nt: TGTGCCAGCAGCTTATTGGGCGGAGGGTCACGGACCCTCCACTTT
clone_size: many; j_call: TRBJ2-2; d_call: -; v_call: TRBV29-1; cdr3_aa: CSVSKTRARLELFF; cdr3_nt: TGCAGCGTATCGAAGACCCGGGCCAGATTAGAGCTGTTTTTT
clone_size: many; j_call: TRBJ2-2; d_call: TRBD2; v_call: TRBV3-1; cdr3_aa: CASSHSGTSGTGELFF; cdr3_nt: TGTGCCAGCAGCCACTCCGGGACTAGCGGCACCGGGGAGCTGTTTTTT
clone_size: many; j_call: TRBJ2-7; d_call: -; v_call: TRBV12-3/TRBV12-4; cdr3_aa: CASSFGVKQYF; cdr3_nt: TGTGCCAGCAGTTTCGGGGTTAAGCAGTACTTC
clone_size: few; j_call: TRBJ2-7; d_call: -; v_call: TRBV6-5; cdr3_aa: CASRGQLNGYEQYF; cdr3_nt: TGTGCCAGCAGAGGACAATTAAATGGCTACGAGCAGTACTTC
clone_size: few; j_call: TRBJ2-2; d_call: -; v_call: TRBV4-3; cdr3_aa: CASSQASLSTGELFF; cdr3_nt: TGCGCCAGCAGCCAAGCGAGCTTATCCACCGGGGAGCTGTTTTTT
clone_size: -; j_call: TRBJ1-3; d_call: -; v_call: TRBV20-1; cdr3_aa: CSARGIGYTGNTIYF; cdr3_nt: TGCAGTGCTAGAGGCATAGGGTATACAGGAAACACCATATATTTT
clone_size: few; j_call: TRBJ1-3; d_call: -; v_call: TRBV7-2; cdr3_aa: CASSSPPPGVSGNTIYF; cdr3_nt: TGTGCCAGCAGCTCGCCCCCGCCAGGGGTCTCTGGAAACACCATATATTTT
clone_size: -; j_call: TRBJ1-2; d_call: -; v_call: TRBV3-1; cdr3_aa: CASTPRGGSYGYTF; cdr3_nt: TGTGCCAGCACCCCGCGGGGGGGATCCTATGGCTACACCTTC
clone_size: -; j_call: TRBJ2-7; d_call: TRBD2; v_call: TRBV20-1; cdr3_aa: CSATAGGSYEQYF; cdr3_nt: TGCAGTGCTACAGCGGGGGGCTCCTACGAGCAGTACTTC
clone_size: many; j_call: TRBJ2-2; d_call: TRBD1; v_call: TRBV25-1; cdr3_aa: CASSEQGAGELFF; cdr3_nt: TGTGCCAGCAGTGAACAGGGGGCCGGGGAGCTGTTTTTT
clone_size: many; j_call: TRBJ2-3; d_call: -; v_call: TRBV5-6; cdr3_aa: CASSPGGPADTQYF; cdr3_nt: TGTGCCAGCAGTCCCGGGGGTCCTGCAGATACGCAGTATTTT
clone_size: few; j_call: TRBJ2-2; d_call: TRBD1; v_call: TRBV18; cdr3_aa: CASSPQTGADGELFF; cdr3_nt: TGTGCCAGCTCACCACAGACAGGGGCCGACGGGGAGCTGTTTTTT
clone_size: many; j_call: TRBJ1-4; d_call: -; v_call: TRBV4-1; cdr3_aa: CASSPTVQGNEKLFF; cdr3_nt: TGCGCCAGCAGCCCGACGGTCCAGGGAAATGAAAAACTGTTTTTT
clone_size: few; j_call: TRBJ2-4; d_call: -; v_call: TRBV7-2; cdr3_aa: CASSPSRGGAKNIQYF; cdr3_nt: TGTGCCAGCAGCCCCTCGAGGGGGGGTGCCAAAAACATTCAGTACTTC
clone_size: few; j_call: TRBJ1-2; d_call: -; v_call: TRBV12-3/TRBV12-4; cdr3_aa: CASSRLGDKTNYGYTF; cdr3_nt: TGTGCCAGCTCTCGTCTTGGGGACAAGACTAACTATGGCTACACCTTC
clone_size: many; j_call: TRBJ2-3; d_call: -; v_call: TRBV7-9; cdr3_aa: CASSRPGVMDTQYF; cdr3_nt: TGTGCCAGCAGCCGACCAGGGGTCATGGATACGCAGTATTTT
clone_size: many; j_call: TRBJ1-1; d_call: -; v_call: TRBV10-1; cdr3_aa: CASSAQTNTEAFF; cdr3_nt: TGCGCCAGCAGTGCACAGACGAACACTGAAGCTTTCTTT
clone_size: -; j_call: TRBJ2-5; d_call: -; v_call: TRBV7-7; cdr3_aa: CASSLGGLISKQETQYF; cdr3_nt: TGTGCTAGCAGCTTAGGGGGGTTAATCTCGAAACAAGAGACCCAGTACTTC
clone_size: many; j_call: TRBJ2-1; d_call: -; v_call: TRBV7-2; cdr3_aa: CASSSQGIEQFF; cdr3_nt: TGTGCCAGCAGCTCACAGGGCATTGAGCAGTTCTTC
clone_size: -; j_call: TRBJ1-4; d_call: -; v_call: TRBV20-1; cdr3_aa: CSAQRPQGHEKLFF; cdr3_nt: TGCAGTGCCCAGAGGCCCCAGGGGCATGAAAAACTGTTTTTT
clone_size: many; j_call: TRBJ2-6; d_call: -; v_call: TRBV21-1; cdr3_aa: CAGGRDRSTGANVLTF; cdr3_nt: TGTGCCGGGGGGCGGGACAGGTCGACTGGGGCCAACGTCCTGACTTTC
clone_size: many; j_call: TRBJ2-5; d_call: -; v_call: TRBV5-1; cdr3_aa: CASSKQGRTRETQYF; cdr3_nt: TGCGCCAGCAGCAAACAGGGTAGAACAAGGGAGACCCAGTACTTC
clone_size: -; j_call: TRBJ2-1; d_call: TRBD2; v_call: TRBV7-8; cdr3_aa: CASSSLPGLAGDNEQFF; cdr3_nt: TGTGCCAGCAGCTCCCTCCCGGGACTAGCGGGGGACAATGAGCAGTTCTTC
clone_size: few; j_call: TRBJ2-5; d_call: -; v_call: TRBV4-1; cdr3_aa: CASSHRFEETQYF; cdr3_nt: TGCGCCAGCAGCCATCGGTTCGAGGAGACCCAGTACTTC
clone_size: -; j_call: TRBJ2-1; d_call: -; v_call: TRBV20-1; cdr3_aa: CSARAPGAGSYNEQFF; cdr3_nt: TGCAGTGCTAGAGCCCCCGGGGCCGGCTCCTACAATGAGCAGTTCTTC
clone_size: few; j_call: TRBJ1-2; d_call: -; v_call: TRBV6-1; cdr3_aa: CASLLSRVPRGNGYTF; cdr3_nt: TGTGCCAGCCTACTATCTAGGGTCCCCCGGGGTAATGGCTACACCTTC
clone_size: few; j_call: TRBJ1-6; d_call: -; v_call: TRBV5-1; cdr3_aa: CASSLDSGRVRSPLHF; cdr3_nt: TGCGCCAGCAGCTTGGATTCAGGCAGGGTGCGTTCACCCCTCCACTTT
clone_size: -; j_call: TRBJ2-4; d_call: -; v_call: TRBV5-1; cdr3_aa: CASSLAPALAKNIQYF; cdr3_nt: TGCGCCAGCAGCTTGGCCCCGGCCTTAGCCAAAAACATTCAGTACTTC
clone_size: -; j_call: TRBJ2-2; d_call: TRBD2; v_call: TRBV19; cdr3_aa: CASSIVASGGANTGELFF; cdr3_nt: TGTGCCAGTAGTATAGTTGCCAGCGGGGGGGCCAACACCGGGGAGCTGTTTTTT
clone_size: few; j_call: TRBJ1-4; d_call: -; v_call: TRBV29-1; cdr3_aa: CSVGNGIEKLFF; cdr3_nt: TGCAGCGTTGGTAACGGGATTGAAAAACTGTTTTTT
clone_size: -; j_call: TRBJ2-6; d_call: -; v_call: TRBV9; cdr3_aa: CASSPARANVLTF; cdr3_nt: TGTGCCAGCAGCCCCGCCAGGGCCAACGTCCTGACTTTC
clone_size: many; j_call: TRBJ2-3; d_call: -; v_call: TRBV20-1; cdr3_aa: CSAREPDGTDTQYF; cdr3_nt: TGCAGTGCTAGAGAACCCGACGGAACAGATACGCAGTATTTT
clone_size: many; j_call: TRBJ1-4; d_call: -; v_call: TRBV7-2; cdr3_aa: CASSLDGGNEKLFF; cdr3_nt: TGTGCCAGCAGCTTAGACGGGGGTAATGAAAAACTGTTTTTT